The rows below give T cell receptor beta chains drawn from one sample of a study of CD8 T cells in Susac syndrome. TCRdb re-called the immunoSEQ multiplex PCR reads with MiXCR, one entry per CDR3 protein. The table includes more than 150,000 distinct CDR3 sequences, 95% detected once. Sequenced input: CD4+ T cells from PBMCs. The receptors were gathered from a human donor with Susac syndrome. CDR3s include the opening cysteine and the closing phenylalanine or tryptophan. A D gene is named only where the DNA matches it firmly. Clone size is given for some rows only: seen once, a few or many times, or a class if the clone is expanded.

v_gene,d_gene,abundance,j_gene,CDR3aa,CDR3nt
TRBV20-1,-,-,TRBJ1-1,CSARLPGANTEAFF,TGCAGTGCTAGACTGCCTGGGGCGAACACTGAAGCTTTCTTT
TRBV11-2,-,-,TRBJ2-3,CASSERGYTDTQYF,TGTGCCAGCAGCGAAAGGGGCTACACAGATACGCAGTATTTT
TRBV3-1,TRBD2,-,TRBJ2-7,CASGSSGVPYEQYF,TGTGCCAGCGGCTCTAGCGGGGTTCCCTACGAGCAGTACTTC
TRBV6-5,-,-,TRBJ2-1,CASSLQGAYNEQFF,TGTGCCAGCAGTTTGCAGGGTGCCTACAATGAGCAGTTCTTC
TRBV5-1,-,-,TRBJ1-5,CASSSGSSDQPQHF,TGCGCCAGCAGCTCGGGGTCGTCGGATCAGCCCCAGCATTTT
TRBV20-1,TRBD2,-,TRBJ2-4,CSASGTSGGSKNIQYF,TGCAGTGCTAGTGGGACTAGCGGGGGGTCCAAAAACATTCAGTACTTC
TRBV7-6,TRBD1,once,TRBJ2-1,CASSLAAGGNFEQFF,TGTGCCAGCAGCTTAGCGGCAGGGGGCAATTTTGAGCAGTTCTTC
TRBV19,TRBD1,-,TRBJ2-5,CASTMGAGTGVETQYF,TGTGCCAGTACAATGGGGGCCGGGACAGGGGTAGAGACCCAGTACTTC
TRBV5-4,TRBD1,-,TRBJ2-7,CASSPRVQGGPYEQYF,TGTGCCAGCAGCCCAAGAGTACAGGGGGGTCCCTACGAGCAGTACTTC
TRBV5-1,-,-,TRBJ2-6,CASSLEEVFGANVLTF,TGCGCCAGCAGCTTGGAGGAGGTTTTTGGGGCCAACGTCCTGACTTTC
TRBV20-1,-,-,TRBJ1-3,CSARDRPGTMAGNTIYF,TGCAGTGCTAGAGATCGGCCAGGAACCATGGCTGGAAACACCATATATTTT
TRBV27,TRBD1,-,TRBJ1-6,CASSSGTGGITNSPLHF,TGTGCCAGCAGTTCGGGGACAGGGGGGATAACCAATTCACCCCTCCACTTT
TRBV20-1,TRBD1,-,TRBJ2-7,CSATDRVVEQYF,TGCAGTGCCACTGACAGGGTGGTCGAGCAGTACTTC
TRBV27,-,-,TRBJ1-1,CASRPRSGNTEAFF,TGTGCCAGCAGGCCCCGATCGGGGAACACTGAAGCTTTCTTT
TRBV29-1,-,-,TRBJ1-3,CSVRTDYSGNTIYF,TGCAGCGTTAGGACGGACTACTCTGGAAACACCATATATTTT
TRBV27,-,few,TRBJ1-2,CASSRQINYGYTF,TGTGCCAGCAGTCGACAGATTAACTATGGCTACACCTTC
TRBV24-1,-,once,TRBJ2-3,CATSEQTPDTQYF,TGTGCCACCAGTGAACAGACCCCTGATACGCAGTATTTT
TRBV20-1,-,-,TRBJ2-5,CSANPEYQETQYF,TGCAGTGCTAACCCCGAGTACCAAGAGACCCAGTACTTC
TRBV6-6,-,-,TRBJ2-7,CASSPPGDIREQYF,TGTGCCAGCAGCCCCCCGGGGGACATTCGCGAGCAGTACTTC
TRBV5-1,TRBD1,-,TRBJ1-5,CASSAGTANNQPQHF,TGCGCCAGCAGCGCGGGGACAGCCAACAATCAGCCCCAGCATTTT
TRBV20-1,-,-,TRBJ2-5,CSAPPAMGSQETQYF,TGCAGTGCTCCCCCCGCTATGGGCAGCCAAGAGACCCAGTACTTC
TRBV20-1,-,-,TRBJ2-4,CSAREVGDGKNIQYF,TGCAGTGCTAGAGAAGTGGGGGACGGTAAAAACATTCAGTACTTC
TRBV7-2,TRBD2,-,TRBJ2-7,CASSWAGGTPEQYF,TGTGCCAGCAGCTGGGCGGGGGGGACTCCCGAGCAGTACTTC
TRBV9,-,-,TRBJ2-1,CASSVASPGLGNEQFF,TGTGCCAGCAGCGTAGCGTCGCCGGGTCTGGGCAATGAGCAGTTCTTC
TRBV30,-,-,TRBJ1-2,CAWTTGYGYTF,TGTGCCTGGACTACAGGCTATGGCTACACCTTC
TRBV3-1,-,-,TRBJ1-4,CASSQERDEKLFF,TGTGCCAGCAGCCAAGAAAGGGACGAAAAACTGTTTTTT
TRBV12-3/TRBV12-4,TRBD1,-,TRBJ1-3,CASSPIGQGVDTIYF,TGTGCCAGCAGTCCGATCGGACAGGGGGTGGACACCATATATTTT
TRBV7-6,-,-,TRBJ2-5,CASSLVAAKETQYF,TGTGCCAGCAGCTTAGTGGCAGCAAAAGAGACCCAGTACTTC
TRBV6-5,-,-,TRBJ2-7,CASSYSTTPLVGEQYF,TGTGCCAGCAGTTACTCGACAACCCCCTTGGTGGGAGAGCAGTACTTC
TRBV2,-,-,TRBJ2-3,CASSVDRLDTQYF,TGTGCCAGCAGCGTAGACCGGCTGGATACGCAGTATTTT
TRBV28,TRBD1,-,TRBJ2-5,CASRPNPFDRGNQETQYF,TGTGCCAGCAGACCGAATCCCTTCGACAGGGGTAACCAAGAGACCCAGTACTTC
TRBV6-2/TRBV6-3,TRBD1,-,TRBJ2-7,CASSATGGLPPGQYF,TGTGCCAGCAGTGCCACAGGGGGGCTACCCCCGGGGCAGTACTTC
TRBV7-2,TRBD1,-,TRBJ2-4,CASSRNRGLAKNIQYF,TGTGCCAGCAGCCGAAACAGGGGTTTAGCCAAAAACATTCAGTACTTC
TRBV7-2,-,-,TRBJ2-7,CASSPAGPVSYEQYF,TGTGCCAGCAGCCCCGCCGGGCCAGTTTCCTACGAGCAGTACTTC
TRBV4-2,TRBD2,-,TRBJ2-3,CASSQEGSPGGPPDTQYF,TGTGCCAGCAGCCAAGAAGGGAGCCCGGGGGGGCCCCCAGATACGCAGTATTTT
TRBV3-1,-,-,TRBJ1-4,CASSFNGLVGEKLFF,TGTGCCAGCAGCTTCAATGGCCTTGTCGGGGAAAAACTGTTTTTT
TRBV4-2,-,-,TRBJ2-2,CASSQASTYTGELFF,TGTGCCAGCAGCCAAGCCTCGACTTACACCGGGGAGCTGTTTTTT
TRBV20-1,-,-,TRBJ2-3,CSAGEQGTDTQYF,TGCAGTGCTGGGGAACAGGGTACAGATACGCAGTATTTT
TRBV9,-,once,TRBJ2-3,CASSPRTPRDTQYF,TGTGCCAGCAGCCCTCGGACCCCGCGGGATACGCAGTATTTT
TRBV12-3/TRBV12-4,TRBD2,-,TRBJ2-2,CASSFPSGGNHGELFF,TGTGCCAGCAGTTTCCCCAGCGGGGGCAACCACGGGGAGCTGTTTTTT
TRBV28,TRBD1,-,TRBJ2-4,CASSFTGGRNIQYF,TGTGCCAGCAGTTTTACAGGGGGACGAAACATTCAGTACTTC
TRBV20-1,-,once,TRBJ2-7,CSARDLAGIYEQYF,TGCAGTGCTAGAGATCTGGCAGGCATATACGAGCAGTACTTC
TRBV2,-,-,TRBJ2-1,CAGSWSEGYNEQFF,TGTGCCGGGAGCTGGTCGGAGGGATACAATGAGCAGTTCTTC
TRBV5-1,TRBD2,-,TRBJ2-5,CASSSSSGRQETQYF,TGCGCCAGCAGCTCTTCTAGCGGGAGGCAAGAGACCCAGTACTTC
TRBV20-1,-,-,TRBJ2-1,CSAPITGYEQFF,TGCAGTGCTCCCATTACGGGGTATGAGCAGTTCTTC
TRBV29-1,TRBD1,-,TRBJ1-4,CSVEEGQGNEKLFF,TGCAGCGTTGAAGAGGGACAGGGGAATGAAAAACTGTTTTTT
TRBV5-1,-,-,TRBJ1-1,CASSPQGSVTEAFF,TGCGCCAGCAGCCCACAGGGATCGGTCACTGAAGCTTTCTTT
TRBV19,-,-,TRBJ2-1,CASSQGYGEQFF,TGTGCCAGTAGCCAGGGGTATGGTGAGCAGTTCTTC
TRBV14,TRBD1,once,TRBJ2-7,CASSQEPGQAGYEQYF,TGTGCCAGCAGCCAAGAGCCAGGACAGGCCGGCTACGAGCAGTACTTC
TRBV5-1,TRBD1,-,TRBJ1-2,CASSLEGAGYGYTF,TGCGCCAGCAGCTTGGAGGGGGCGGGCTATGGCTACACCTTC
TRBV30,TRBD1,-,TRBJ2-5,CAWSRGQRLQETQYF,TGTGCCTGGAGTAGGGGACAGCGCCTACAAGAGACCCAGTACTTC
TRBV7-7,TRBD1,-,TRBJ2-2,CASSPLRPSRTGGGGELFF,TGTGCTAGCAGCCCGCTACGGCCCTCCCGGACAGGGGGCGGCGGGGAGCTGTTTTTT
TRBV30,TRBD2,-,TRBJ2-5,CARTSSGGTQETQYF,TGTGCCCGAACCTCTAGCGGGGGTACGCAAGAGACCCAGTACTTC
TRBV10-3,TRBD2,-,TRBJ2-7,CAISESNGRVSEQYF,TGTGCCATCAGTGAGTCGAATGGGAGGGTTTCCGAGCAGTACTTC
TRBV29-1,TRBD2,-,TRBJ2-3,CSVVGTSGGIRTDTQYF,TGCAGCGTTGTAGGGACTAGCGGGGGGATCCGCACAGATACGCAGTATTTT
TRBV4-2,TRBD2,-,TRBJ2-1,CASSQVGGSYNEQFF,TGTGCCAGCAGCCAAGTGGGGGGGTCCTACAATGAGCAGTTCTTC
TRBV18,TRBD1,-,TRBJ1-5,CASSPGTGSSQPQHF,TGTGCCAGCTCACCAGGGACAGGGTCATCTCAGCCCCAGCATTTT
TRBV30,-,-,TRBJ2-3,CAWSATFTDTQYF,TGTGCCTGGAGCGCGACCTTTACAGATACGCAGTATTTT
TRBV3-1,-,-,TRBJ2-7,CASSQAGLPYEQYF,TGTGCCAGCAGCCAAGCCGGACTACCCTACGAGCAGTACTTC